A selection of T cell receptor beta chains follows, all from one sample in a study of blood T cell repertoires in COVID-19. The table came from immunoSEQ multiplex PCR; TCRdb's copy has only in-frame clones and leaves some out. The table records approximately 100,000 clones, about 85% of them present only once. The sequencing input was peripheral blood. These receptors came from a human donor in a cohort sampled during active COVID-19. Both conserved end residues are part of each CDR3. D genes are given only for firm matches. Clone size appears in some rows only: once, few, many, or a class for an expanded clone.

d_call: NA; v_call: TRBV5-1; j_call: TRBJ1-1; clone_size: NA; cdr3_aa: CASRTDLNTEAFF; cdr3_nt: TGCGCCAGCCGGACAGATTTGAACACTGAAGCTTTCTTT
d_call: NA; v_call: TRBV25-1; j_call: TRBJ1-5; clone_size: NA; cdr3_aa: CASSESETGSNQPQHF; cdr3_nt: TGTGCCAGCAGTGAATCCGAGACAGGCAGCAATCAGCCCCAGCATTTT
d_call: NA; v_call: TRBV25-1; j_call: TRBJ2-5; clone_size: NA; cdr3_aa: CASSDPGLRDETQYF; cdr3_nt: TGTGCCAGCAGTGACCCGGGACTCAGGGACGAGACCCAGTACTTC
d_call: NA; v_call: TRBV3-1/TRBV3-2; j_call: TRBJ1-6; clone_size: few; cdr3_aa: CASSQANNSPLHF; cdr3_nt: TGTGCCAGCAGCCAAGCTAATAATTCACCCCTCCACTTT
d_call: NA; v_call: TRBV24-1; j_call: TRBJ2-7; clone_size: NA; cdr3_aa: CATQGEWPYEQYF; cdr3_nt: TGTGCCACTCAGGGCGAGTGGCCCTACGAGCAGTACTTC
d_call: NA; v_call: TRBV15; j_call: TRBJ1-1; clone_size: once; cdr3_aa: CATSGKTANTEAFF; cdr3_nt: TGTGCCACCAGCGGCAAGACAGCCAACACTGAAGCTTTCTTT
d_call: TRBD1; v_call: TRBV30; j_call: TRBJ2-1; clone_size: NA; cdr3_aa: CAWSGWTGGEQFF; cdr3_nt: TGTGCCTGGAGTGGCTGGACAGGGGGTGAGCAGTTCTTC
d_call: NA; v_call: TRBV6-5; j_call: TRBJ2-3; clone_size: NA; cdr3_aa: CASSTTGVRDTQYF; cdr3_nt: TGTGCCAGCAGTACTACGGGAGTGCGAGATACGCAGTATTTT
d_call: TRBD2; v_call: TRBV5-1; j_call: TRBJ2-1; clone_size: NA; cdr3_aa: CASSFQASGRNEQFF; cdr3_nt: TGCGCCAGCAGCTTCCAGGCTAGCGGGAGGAATGAGCAGTTCTTC
d_call: NA; v_call: TRBV9; j_call: TRBJ1-6; clone_size: NA; cdr3_aa: CASSVGGDNSPLHF; cdr3_nt: TGTGCCAGCAGCGTGGGGGGGGATAATTCACCCCTCCACTTT
d_call: NA; v_call: TRBV3-1/TRBV3-2; j_call: TRBJ1-2; clone_size: NA; cdr3_aa: CASSSLKDSSARGYTF; cdr3_nt: TGTGCCAGCAGCTCTCTCAAGGACAGTTCCGCGCGAGGCTACACCTTC
d_call: TRBD1; v_call: TRBV5-4; j_call: TRBJ2-7; clone_size: NA; cdr3_aa: CASSLPGQGYEQYF; cdr3_nt: TGTGCCAGCAGCTTACCGGGACAGGGCTACGAGCAGTACTTC
d_call: NA; v_call: TRBV9; j_call: TRBJ1-2; clone_size: NA; cdr3_aa: CASSVPLHGYTF; cdr3_nt: TGTGCCAGCAGCGTACCCCTTCATGGCTACACCTTC
d_call: NA; v_call: TRBV5-6; j_call: TRBJ1-1; clone_size: NA; cdr3_aa: CASSPNANGEAFF; cdr3_nt: TGTGCCAGCAGCCCCAACGCCAACGGTGAAGCTTTCTTT
d_call: TRBD1; v_call: TRBV19; j_call: TRBJ1-5; clone_size: NA; cdr3_aa: CASSIWAGTGGDQPQHF; cdr3_nt: TGTGCCAGTAGTATATGGGCCGGGACAGGGGGCGATCAGCCCCAGCATTTT
d_call: NA; v_call: TRBV9; j_call: TRBJ2-7; clone_size: NA; cdr3_aa: CASSLYDRSYVEQYF; cdr3_nt: TGTGCCAGCAGCCTATACGACAGAAGCTACGTGGAGCAGTACTTC
d_call: TRBD1; v_call: TRBV27; j_call: TRBJ1-5; clone_size: NA; cdr3_aa: CASSLYWSGGGGQPQHF; cdr3_nt: TGTGCCAGCAGTTTATATTGGTCAGGGGGCGGAGGTCAGCCCCAGCATTTT
d_call: NA; v_call: TRBV5-1; j_call: TRBJ1-5; clone_size: NA; cdr3_aa: CASSLAGSNQPQHF; cdr3_nt: TGCGCCAGCAGCTTGGCAGGGAGCAATCAGCCCCAGCATTTT
d_call: NA; v_call: TRBV29-1; j_call: TRBJ1-4; clone_size: few; cdr3_aa: CSVSVANEKLFF; cdr3_nt: TGCAGCGTTTCAGTGGCTAATGAAAAACTGTTTTTT
d_call: NA; v_call: TRBV27; j_call: TRBJ1-4; clone_size: NA; cdr3_aa: CASSYTEGYEKLFF; cdr3_nt: TGTGCCAGCAGTTACACAGAAGGTTATGAAAAACTGTTTTTT
d_call: NA; v_call: TRBV6-5; j_call: TRBJ2-7; clone_size: NA; cdr3_aa: CASSYRDTSYEQYF; cdr3_nt: TGTGCCAGCAGTTACCGGGACACATCCTACGAGCAGTACTTC
d_call: TRBD2; v_call: TRBV10-3; j_call: TRBJ2-1; clone_size: NA; cdr3_aa: CALAEGLAGGGEQFF; cdr3_nt: TGTGCCCTCGCTGAGGGGCTAGCGGGAGGGGGTGAGCAGTTCTTC
d_call: NA; v_call: TRBV6-5; j_call: TRBJ2-1; clone_size: NA; cdr3_aa: CANRVKDGVDEQFF; cdr3_nt: TGTGCCAACCGTGTGAAAGATGGAGTGGATGAGCAGTTCTTC
d_call: TRBD2; v_call: TRBV9; j_call: TRBJ2-3; clone_size: NA; cdr3_aa: CASSPQSGRPQDTQYF; cdr3_nt: TGTGCCAGCAGCCCCCAAAGCGGGAGGCCCCAAGATACGCAGTATTTT
d_call: NA; v_call: TRBV11-2; j_call: TRBJ1-1; clone_size: NA; cdr3_aa: CASSFNTGAEAFF; cdr3_nt: TGTGCCAGCAGCTTTAATACGGGGGCTGAAGCTTTCTTT
d_call: NA; v_call: TRBV9; j_call: TRBJ1-2; clone_size: NA; cdr3_aa: CASSVGGAGLYGYTF; cdr3_nt: TGTGCCAGCAGCGTAGGAGGCGCTGGACTCTATGGCTACACCTTC
d_call: NA; v_call: TRBV25-1; j_call: TRBJ2-7; clone_size: NA; cdr3_aa: CASSEYDSRYEQYF; cdr3_nt: TGTGCCAGCAGTGAATACGACTCCCGCTACGAGCAGTACTTC
d_call: TRBD2; v_call: TRBV11-2; j_call: TRBJ2-3; clone_size: NA; cdr3_aa: CASSLELTSGSWARNTQYF; cdr3_nt: TGTGCCAGCAGCTTAGAATTAACTAGCGGGAGCTGGGCCCGGAATACGCAGTATTTT
d_call: NA; v_call: TRBV18; j_call: TRBJ1-1; clone_size: NA; cdr3_aa: CASSPQPGPTEAFF; cdr3_nt: TGTGCCAGCTCACCACAGCCAGGGCCCACTGAAGCTTTCTTT
d_call: TRBD1; v_call: TRBV7-6; j_call: TRBJ2-2; clone_size: NA; cdr3_aa: CASSLSTGGRAGELFF; cdr3_nt: TGTGCCAGCAGCTTATCGACAGGGGGCCGGGCCGGGGAGCTGTTTTTT
d_call: NA; v_call: TRBV2; j_call: TRBJ2-7; clone_size: NA; cdr3_aa: CASRGRGHLWSYEQYF; cdr3_nt: TGTGCCAGCAGGGGGAGGGGACACCTTTGGAGCTACGAGCAGTACTTC
d_call: NA; v_call: TRBV9; j_call: TRBJ1-2; clone_size: NA; cdr3_aa: CASRAQGVNYGYTF; cdr3_nt: TGTGCCAGCAGAGCACAGGGCGTGAACTATGGCTACACCTTC
d_call: TRBD2; v_call: TRBV5-4; j_call: TRBJ2-7; clone_size: NA; cdr3_aa: CASSLHRLAGRYEQYF; cdr3_nt: TGTGCCAGCAGCTTACACCGACTAGCGGGACGATACGAGCAGTACTTC
d_call: NA; v_call: TRBV12-5; j_call: TRBJ2-1; clone_size: NA; cdr3_aa: CASGDRKGGKQHNEQFF; cdr3_nt: TGTGCTAGTGGGGATCGCAAGGGGGGGAAACAACATAATGAGCAGTTCTTC
d_call: TRBD1; v_call: TRBV2; j_call: TRBJ2-1; clone_size: NA; cdr3_aa: CASNLGQTNEQFF; cdr3_nt: TGTGCCAGCAATTTGGGACAGACCAATGAGCAGTTCTTC
d_call: TRBD1; v_call: TRBV30; j_call: TRBJ1-2; clone_size: NA; cdr3_aa: CAWSGTGGGGYTF; cdr3_nt: TGTGCCTGGAGTGGGACAGGGGGGGGTGGCTACACCTTC
d_call: NA; v_call: TRBV14; j_call: TRBJ1-3; clone_size: NA; cdr3_aa: CASSRMGPAGGNTIYF; cdr3_nt: TGTGCCAGCAGCCGAATGGGACCCGCGGGAGGAAACACCATATATTTT
d_call: NA; v_call: TRBV7-2; j_call: TRBJ1-2; clone_size: NA; cdr3_aa: CASRLQQENYGYTF; cdr3_nt: TGTGCCAGCAGACTACAACAGGAGAACTATGGCTACACCTTC
d_call: NA; v_call: TRBV5-1; j_call: TRBJ2-7; clone_size: NA; cdr3_aa: CASSLWAGSPYEQYF; cdr3_nt: TGCGCCAGCAGCTTGTGGGCAGGGTCCCCCTACGAGCAGTACTTC
d_call: NA; v_call: TRBV7-9; j_call: TRBJ1-3; clone_size: NA; cdr3_aa: CASSFNSEEGSGNTIYF; cdr3_nt: TGTGCCAGCAGCTTTAACAGCGAAGAGGGCTCTGGAAACACCATATATTTT
d_call: TRBD2; v_call: TRBV5-1; j_call: TRBJ2-1; clone_size: once; cdr3_aa: CASSLMASGSSNEQFF; cdr3_nt: TGCGCCAGCAGCTTGATGGCTAGCGGGAGCAGTAATGAGCAGTTCTTC
d_call: TRBD2; v_call: TRBV28; j_call: TRBJ2-5; clone_size: NA; cdr3_aa: CASSPLAGVQETQYF; cdr3_nt: TGTGCCAGCAGTCCCTTAGCGGGAGTACAAGAGACCCAGTACTTC
d_call: TRBD1; v_call: TRBV14; j_call: TRBJ2-2; clone_size: NA; cdr3_aa: CASSWTGNTGELFF; cdr3_nt: TGTGCCAGCAGCTGGACAGGGAACACCGGGGAGCTGTTTTTT
d_call: TRBD2; v_call: TRBV12-5; j_call: TRBJ2-2; clone_size: NA; cdr3_aa: CASGSPGGAQITTGELFF; cdr3_nt: TGTGCTAGTGGTAGTCCCGGGGGGGCCCAAATTACTACCGGGGAGCTGTTTTTT
d_call: TRBD1; v_call: TRBV18; j_call: TRBJ1-2; clone_size: NA; cdr3_aa: CASLPGQHNYGYTF; cdr3_nt: TGTGCCAGCTTACCGGGACAGCACAACTATGGCTACACCTTC
d_call: TRBD1; v_call: TRBV5-1; j_call: TRBJ1-1; clone_size: NA; cdr3_aa: CASGTGVLYTEAFF; cdr3_nt: TGCGCCAGCGGCACAGGGGTCCTCTACACTGAAGCTTTCTTT
d_call: NA; v_call: TRBV9; j_call: TRBJ2-3; clone_size: NA; cdr3_aa: CASSVVASSYTDTQYF; cdr3_nt: TGTGCCAGCAGCGTAGTGGCTAGCTCCTACACAGATACGCAGTATTTT
d_call: NA; v_call: TRBV5-4; j_call: TRBJ1-2; clone_size: NA; cdr3_aa: CASSFSRGISNYGYTF; cdr3_nt: TGTGCCAGCAGCTTCTCGCGGGGCATATCTAACTATGGCTACACCTTC
d_call: TRBD2; v_call: TRBV9; j_call: TRBJ2-1; clone_size: NA; cdr3_aa: CASSPAGGNEQFF; cdr3_nt: TGTGCCAGCAGCCCCGCGGGGGGGAATGAGCAGTTCTTC
d_call: NA; v_call: TRBV5-1; j_call: TRBJ2-7; clone_size: NA; cdr3_aa: CASSLGEGGYGYEQYF; cdr3_nt: TGCGCCAGCAGCTTGGGAGAGGGGGGGTACGGCTACGAGCAGTACTTC
d_call: TRBD1; v_call: TRBV5-1; j_call: TRBJ2-2; clone_size: NA; cdr3_aa: CASSSRTGDTGELFF; cdr3_nt: TGCGCCAGCAGCTCCCGGACAGGGGACACCGGGGAGCTGTTTTTT
d_call: NA; v_call: TRBV10-3; j_call: TRBJ1-1; clone_size: NA; cdr3_aa: CAISVDGGTEAFF; cdr3_nt: TGTGCCATCAGTGTGGACGGGGGAACTGAAGCTTTCTTT
d_call: NA; v_call: TRBV25-1; j_call: TRBJ2-7; clone_size: NA; cdr3_aa: CASSEAIRGHEQYF; cdr3_nt: TGTGCCAGCAGTGAGGCTATAAGAGGTCACGAGCAGTACTTC
d_call: TRBD2; v_call: TRBV4-2; j_call: TRBJ2-1; clone_size: few; cdr3_aa: CASSQEVAGGYNEQFF; cdr3_nt: TGTGCCAGCAGCCAAGAGGTAGCGGGGGGGTACAATGAGCAGTTCTTC
d_call: NA; v_call: TRBV19; j_call: TRBJ2-1; clone_size: NA; cdr3_aa: CASSAPRGSSYNEQFF; cdr3_nt: TGTGCCAGTAGTGCCCCTAGAGGTAGCTCCTACAATGAGCAGTTCTTC
d_call: NA; v_call: TRBV4-1; j_call: TRBJ2-7; clone_size: NA; cdr3_aa: CASSHSTGTDEQYF; cdr3_nt: TGCGCCAGCAGCCATTCGACAGGAACCGACGAGCAGTACTTC
d_call: NA; v_call: TRBV5-1; j_call: TRBJ1-1; clone_size: once; cdr3_aa: CASSLMGRERTEAFF; cdr3_nt: TGCGCCAGCAGCTTGATGGGCAGGGAACGGACTGAAGCTTTCTTT
d_call: TRBD1; v_call: TRBV29-1; j_call: TRBJ1-1; clone_size: NA; cdr3_aa: CSVERDREGEAFF; cdr3_nt: TGCAGCGTTGAACGGGACAGGGAGGGTGAAGCTTTCTTT
d_call: TRBD2; v_call: TRBV28; j_call: TRBJ2-1; clone_size: NA; cdr3_aa: CASSFLAANNEQFF; cdr3_nt: TGTGCCAGCAGTTTTCTAGCGGCCAACAATGAGCAGTTCTTC